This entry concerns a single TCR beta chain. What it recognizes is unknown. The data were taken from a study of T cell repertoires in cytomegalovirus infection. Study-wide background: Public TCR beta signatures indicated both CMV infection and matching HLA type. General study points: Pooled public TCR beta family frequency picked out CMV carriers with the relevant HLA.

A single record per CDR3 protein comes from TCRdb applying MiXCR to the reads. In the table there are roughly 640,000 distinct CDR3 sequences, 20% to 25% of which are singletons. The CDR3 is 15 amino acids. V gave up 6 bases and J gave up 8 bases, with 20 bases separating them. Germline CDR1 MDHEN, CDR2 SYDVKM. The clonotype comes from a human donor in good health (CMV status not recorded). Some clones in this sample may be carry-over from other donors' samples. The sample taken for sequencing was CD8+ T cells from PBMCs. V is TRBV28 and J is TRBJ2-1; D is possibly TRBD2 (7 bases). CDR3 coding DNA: TGTGCCAGCAGATTGTTTGGGGGGGGGGCCTATGAGCAGTTCTTC. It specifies CASRLFGGGAYEQFF.